A selection of T cell receptor beta chains follows, all from one sample in a study of CD8 T cells in ankylosing spondylitis. MiXCR, applied by TCRdb to the 5' RACE reads, yields one record per CDR3 protein. This table holds 150,000 to 200,000 distinct CDR3 sequences, around a third found once. The sequenced sample was synovial fluid, either unsorted or a sorted T cell fraction (not recorded which). The receptors come from a male donor with ankylosing spondylitis. Each CDR3 is given with its conserved first and last residue. The order of the fields is D gene, clone size, V gene, J gene, CDR3 protein, CDR3 DNA. D genes are given only for firm matches. Rows may omit the clone size; those that give it use once, few, many or a size class.

.,.,TRBV28,TRBJ1-1,CAGSSDQYTEAFF,TGTGCCGGGTCGTCGGACCAGTACACTGAAGCTTTCTTT
.,few,TRBV19,TRBJ2-2,CASSIAQTRAGELFF,TGTGCCAGTAGTATAGCACAAACTCGGGCCGGGGAGCTGTTTTTT
.,few,TRBV30,TRBJ2-1,CAWRGQGGNEQFF,TGTGCCTGGAGGGGCCAGGGAGGAAATGAGCAGTTCTTC
TRBD2,.,TRBV18,TRBJ2-1,CASSPGVLAGAYNEQFF,TGTGCCAGCTCACCGGGGGTGCTAGCGGGGGCATACAATGAGCAGTTCTTC
.,.,TRBV7-2,TRBJ2-2,CASSSGALGSGELFF,TGTGCCAGCAGCTCAGGGGCCCTAGGGTCCGGGGAGCTGTTTTTT
.,.,TRBV5-1,TRBJ2-1,CASSFGGPYNEQFF,TGCGCCAGCAGCTTTGGGGGGCCCTACAATGAGCAGTTCTTC
TRBD2,.,TRBV4-1,TRBJ2-5,CASSQDQSGGQPWTQYF,TGCGCCAGCAGCCAAGATCAAAGCGGGGGACAACCTTGGACCCAGTACTTC
TRBD2,.,TRBV28,TRBJ2-7,CASLREGPGYEQYF,TGTGCCAGCTTACGGGAGGGCCCGGGCTACGAGCAGTACTTC
.,few,TRBV3-1,TRBJ2-5,CASSPPVRDPQGAQYF,TGTGCCAGCAGCCCGCCAGTCCGGGACCCCCAAGGAGCCCAGTACTTC
.,medium-sized,TRBV10-3,TRBJ2-3,CAISESGDTQYF,TGTGCCATCAGTGAGAGCGGAGATACGCAGTATTTT
TRBD1,.,TRBV5-1,TRBJ1-6,CASSLGGRQGPSPLHF,TGCGCCAGCAGCTTGGGGGGACGACAGGGACCCTCACCCCTCCACTTT
TRBD1,few,TRBV6-5,TRBJ1-1,CASSSPSGTGRAEAFF,TGTGCCAGCAGTTCCCCTTCCGGGACAGGGAGGGCTGAAGCTTTCTTT
.,few,TRBV7-9,TRBJ1-2,CASSLPTVTEGGYTF,TGTGCCAGCAGCTTACCGACAGTTACTGAGGGTGGCTACACCTTC
.,.,TRBV12-3/TRBV12-4,TRBJ1-1,CASESVTWGAGEAFF,TGTGCCAGCGAATCAGTAACCTGGGGGGCGGGTGAAGCTTTCTTT
TRBD2,many,TRBV7-2,TRBJ2-5,CASSLGLAPAIETQYF,TGTGCCAGCAGCTTGGGACTAGCGCCGGCGATAGAGACCCAGTACTTC
TRBD1,.,TRBV24-1,TRBJ2-7,CATSEGDRGNYEQYF,TGTGCCACCAGTGAAGGGGACAGGGGGAACTACGAGCAGTACTTC
TRBD1,many,TRBV5-1,TRBJ1-2,CASSQTGGALYGYTF,TGCGCCAGCAGCCAGACAGGGGGCGCCCTCTATGGCTACACCTTC
.,once,TRBV2,TRBJ2-5,CASSEALVRPTQYF,TGTGCCAGCAGTGAAGCGTTGGTTCGGCCGACCCAGTACTTC
.,.,TRBV11-2,TRBJ2-7,CASSGHYEQYF,TGTGCCAGCAGCGGTCACTACGAGCAGTACTTC
.,.,TRBV6-2/TRBV6-3,TRBJ2-7,CASSYVHVGGRHYEQYF,TGTGCCAGCAGTTACGTTCATGTCGGGGGTCGTCACTACGAGCAGTACTTC
.,many,TRBV12-3/TRBV12-4,TRBJ1-1,CASSFGLNTEAFF,TGTGCCAGCAGTTTCGGACTTAACACTGAAGCTTTCTTT
TRBD2,.,TRBV28,TRBJ2-7,CASSPSGRALYEQYF,TGTGCCAGCAGTCCTAGCGGGAGGGCCCTCTACGAGCAGTACTTC
.,.,TRBV7-2,TRBJ1-1,CASSLAGLNTEAFF,TGTGCCAGCAGCTTAGCAGGTTTGAACACTGAAGCTTTCTTT
TRBD2,many,TRBV12-3/TRBV12-4,TRBJ2-3,CASSRLATSTDTQYF,TGTGCCAGCAGTCGACTAGCAACTAGCACAGATACGCAGTATTTT
TRBD1,few,TRBV28,TRBJ1-2,CASSLEGTGHYGYTF,TGTGCCAGCAGTTTAGAGGGGACAGGGCACTATGGCTACACCTTC
TRBD1,.,TRBV30,TRBJ1-2,CAWRPGGGYTF,TGTGCCTGGAGACCAGGGGGTGGCTACACCTTC
.,once,TRBV12-3/TRBV12-4,TRBJ1-2,CASSLALGGYTF,TGTGCCAGCAGTTTAGCGTTAGGTGGCTACACCTTC
TRBD1,.,TRBV18,TRBJ2-3,CASSPPPTGRTDTQYF,TGTGCCAGCTCACCACCGCCGACAGGGCGCACAGATACGCAGTATTTT
.,once,TRBV6-1,TRBJ2-6,CASSGRATVAGANVLTF,TGTGCCAGCAGTGGTCGGGCGACAGTAGCTGGGGCCAACGTCCTGACTTTC
.,.,TRBV9,TRBJ1-6,CASSVDEGSGLHF,TGTGCCAGCAGCGTAGACGAGGGTTCGGGCCTCCACTTT
.,.,TRBV7-9,TRBJ1-1,CASSPRVVLNTEAFF,TGTGCCAGCAGCCCGCGGGTGGTTTTGAACACTGAAGCTTTCTTT
.,many,TRBV18,TRBJ1-3,CASSPGGGRAGNTIYF,TGTGCCAGCTCACCAGGCGGGGGACGCGCTGGAAACACCATATATTTT
TRBD2,.,TRBV2,TRBJ2-1,CASRSTTAGAPSEQFF,TGTGCCAGCAGGTCCACTACAGCGGGGGCTCCTTCCGAGCAGTTCTTC
.,.,TRBV7-2,TRBJ1-4,CASSLSGQSNEKLFF,TGTGCCAGCAGCTTGTCGGGACAAAGTAATGAAAAACTGTTTTTT
.,.,TRBV28,TRBJ1-3,CASSLFPSSGNTIYF,TGTGCCAGCAGTTTATTTCCGAGCTCTGGAAACACCATATATTTT
.,.,TRBV12-3/TRBV12-4,TRBJ1-1,CASSFNSGNTEAFF,TGTGCCAGCAGTTTTAACAGTGGCAACACTGAAGCTTTCTTT
.,many,TRBV13,TRBJ1-1,CASSLWSYNTEAFF,TGTGCCAGCAGCTTATGGTCGTACAACACTGAAGCTTTCTTT
.,.,TRBV7-8,TRBJ2-7,CASSLGQTFGEQYF,TGTGCCAGCAGCTTAGGACAGACATTCGGGGAGCAGTACTTC
TRBD2,few,TRBV10-3,TRBJ2-1,CAISESTSGNAYNEQFF,TGTGCCATCAGTGAGAGTACTAGCGGGAACGCCTACAATGAGCAGTTCTTC
TRBD2,many,TRBV12-3/TRBV12-4,TRBJ2-7,CASSLTGGPYEQYF,TGTGCCAGCAGTTTAACGGGGGGGCCTTACGAGCAGTACTTC
.,.,TRBV9,TRBJ2-1,CASSVASPGNEQFF,TGTGCCAGCAGCGTAGCCTCCCCCGGCAATGAGCAGTTCTTC
.,.,TRBV4-2,TRBJ1-1,CASSQALKNTEAFF,TGTGCCAGCAGCCAGGCGTTGAAGAACACTGAAGCTTTCTTT
.,.,TRBV12-3/TRBV12-4,TRBJ1-3,CASSFGITIYF,TGTGCCAGCAGTTTCGGTATCACCATATATTTT
TRBD1,.,TRBV3-1,TRBJ1-2,CASSQGQGHSGYTF,TGTGCCAGCAGCCAAGGACAGGGGCACAGTGGCTACACCTTC
.,many,TRBV7-9,TRBJ2-2,CASSLGDSGSGELFF,TGTGCCAGCAGCTTAGGGGACTCTGGGTCCGGGGAGCTGTTTTTT